This TCR beta chain was retrieved from a study of blood T cell repertoires in COVID-19. Study processing details: Nucleated cell counts were estimated from reference gene primer amplification. Here immunoSEQ multiplex PCR was the method, and the copy in TCRdb shows in-frame clones only, minus some. The DNA was the basis for D and trimming; V, J and clone size are from that table. This repertoire shows 120,000 to 150,000 clones, under 80% found once; its top ten account for 13%. V gave up 3 bases and J gave up 5 bases; unmatched junction bases: 3. This CDR3 comprises 13 residues. In germline, CDR1 is MDHEN, CDR2 SYDVKM.

Sequenced input: peripheral blood. This chain links TRBV28 with TRBJ2-5, with 7 positions matching TRBD1. The sequence was collected from a man older than 75 with acute or convalescent COVID-19. The CDR3 spells CASSLRQGETQYF. In DNA form, the CDR3 reads TGTGCCAGCAGTTTGCGACAGGGCGAGACCCAGTACTTC.